Listed below are T cell receptor beta chains from one sample, sequenced in a study of blood T cell repertoires in COVID-19. Here immunoSEQ multiplex PCR was the method, and the copy in TCRdb shows in-frame clones only, minus some. The table shows 200,000 to 250,000 clones, with approximately 80% occurring only once. Sequenced input: peripheral blood. The receptors here all came from a woman aged 70-85 years with acute or convalescent COVID-19. Both conserved end residues are part of each CDR3. A D gene is named only where the DNA matches it firmly. Part of the rows lack a size; the others show once, few, many or a class for expanded clones.

size: once; V: TRBV7-2; D: TRBD1; J: TRBJ2-1; DNA: TGTGCCAGCAGCTTTGACAGGGCCGCCTACAATGAGCAGTTCTTC; CDR3: CASSFDRAAYNEQFF
size: .; V: TRBV5-5; D: TRBD2; J: TRBJ2-1; DNA: TGTGCCAGCAGCTCAGGTACTAGCGGGGGAGAAGGGGTCTTC; CDR3: CASSSGTSGGEGVF
size: .; V: TRBV14; D: TRBD1; J: TRBJ2-7; DNA: TGTGCCAGCAGCCAACCCCTGGGACAGGGCTCCTACGAGCAGTACTTC; CDR3: CASSQPLGQGSYEQYF
size: once; V: TRBV5-8; D: TRBD1; J: TRBJ2-3; DNA: TGTGCCAGCAGCGCGGGACAGGGGAACTCAGATACGCAGTATTTT; CDR3: CASSAGQGNSDTQYF
size: .; V: TRBV4-3; D: .; J: TRBJ2-7; DNA: TGCGCCAGCAGCCAAGAGGTAGATGCTAGCGTTCTCCAGCAGTACTTC; CDR3: CASSQEVDASVLQQYF
size: few; V: TRBV2; D: TRBD1; J: TRBJ2-1; DNA: TGTGCCAGCAGCGGATCCGACAGGGGCGCTTACAATGAGCAGTTCTTC; CDR3: CASSGSDRGAYNEQFF
size: .; V: TRBV9; D: .; J: TRBJ2-1; DNA: TGTGCCAGCAGCGTAGCTAAGGACTCGCGGGAGTTCTTC; CDR3: CASSVAKDSREFF
size: .; V: TRBV6-5; D: TRBD1; J: TRBJ2-7; DNA: TGTGCCAGCAGGGATGGACAGGCCTACGAGCAGTACTTC; CDR3: CASRDGQAYEQYF
size: .; V: TRBV6-5; D: .; J: TRBJ2-2; DNA: TGTGCCAGCACCTGGACCGACGGACTATCCGGGGAGCTGTTTTTT; CDR3: CASTWTDGLSGELFF
size: .; V: TRBV23-1; D: TRBD1; J: TRBJ1-2; DNA: TGCGCCAGCAGTCTGGGTCCCAACAGGGGGAAGCGCTATGGCTACACCTTC; CDR3: CASSLGPNRGKRYGYTF
size: .; V: TRBV6-2/TRBV6-3; D: .; J: TRBJ2-2; DNA: TGTGCCAGCAGTTACGGAATGGGGGGCACCGGGGAGCTGTTTTTT; CDR3: CASSYGMGGTGELFF
size: .; V: TRBV7-9; D: .; J: TRBJ2-5; DNA: TGTGCCAGCAGGGGAGAAGAGACCCAGTACTTC; CDR3: CASRGEETQYF
size: .; V: TRBV19; D: TRBD2; J: TRBJ2-3; DNA: TGTGCCAGTAGCCTCTACCTTTTAGCGGGAGCAGATACGCAGTATTTT; CDR3: CASSLYLLAGADTQYF
size: .; V: TRBV6-5; D: .; J: TRBJ1-2; DNA: TGTGCCAGCAGCCCCGGGTCGGGAAGCTCCTATGGCTACACCTTC; CDR3: CASSPGSGSSYGYTF
size: .; V: TRBV28; D: TRBD1; J: TRBJ2-7; DNA: TGTGCCAGCATCCCGGGACAGCCCTGGCTAAGCTCCTACGAGCAGTACTTC; CDR3: CASIPGQPWLSSYEQYF
size: .; V: TRBV2; D: TRBD2; J: TRBJ2-1; DNA: TGTGCCAGCATTCCCCGGGTAGGGACTAGCGGGGGAAATGAGCAGTTCTTC; CDR3: CASIPRVGTSGGNEQFF
size: once; V: TRBV10-2; D: .; J: TRBJ2-5; DNA: TGCGCCAGCAGTAGGGACACCCAAGAGACCCAGTACTTC; CDR3: CASSRDTQETQYF
size: few; V: TRBV28; D: .; J: TRBJ1-1; DNA: TGTGCCAGCAGTTTAGGGTCGCTGAGGGACACTGAAGCTTTCTTT; CDR3: CASSLGSLRDTEAFF
size: .; V: TRBV19; D: TRBD1; J: TRBJ1-5; DNA: TGTGCCAGTAGTATAGGACAGGGTGGGGGCAATCAGCCCCAGCATTTT; CDR3: CASSIGQGGGNQPQHF
size: .; V: TRBV2; D: .; J: TRBJ1-1; DNA: TGTGCCAGCTGTGGGGGGCACACTGAAGCTTTCTTT; CDR3: CASCGGHTEAFF
size: .; V: TRBV7-2; D: TRBD1; J: TRBJ1-2; DNA: TGTGCCAGCAGCTTGGCCGGGACAGGGGTTCATGGCTACACCTTC; CDR3: CASSLAGTGVHGYTF
size: .; V: TRBV7-9; D: .; J: TRBJ2-3; DNA: TGTGCCAGCAGCTTCCCGGGGGGCGGAGATACGCAGTATTTT; CDR3: CASSFPGGGDTQYF
size: .; V: TRBV7-2; D: .; J: TRBJ2-3; DNA: TGTGCCAGCAGCCTCAGCGGAGATACGCAGTATTTT; CDR3: CASSLSGDTQYF
size: .; V: TRBV12-3/TRBV12-4; D: .; J: TRBJ1-1; DNA: TGTGCCAGCAGTTTAATAGTGAACACTGAAGCTTTCTTT; CDR3: CASSLIVNTEAFF
size: .; V: TRBV2; D: TRBD1; J: TRBJ1-5; DNA: TGTGCCAGCAGCGCGGACAGGGGAAACAATCAGCCCCAGCATTTT; CDR3: CASSADRGNNQPQHF
size: .; V: TRBV28; D: TRBD1; J: TRBJ1-2; DNA: TGTGCCAGCAGTTCAACGAAATCCGGGACAGCTAACTATGGCTACACCTTC; CDR3: CASSSTKSGTANYGYTF
size: .; V: TRBV7-9; D: TRBD1; J: TRBJ1-6; DNA: TGTGCCAGCAGCTTAGGTACAGGGGCGATTTCACCCCTCCACTTT; CDR3: CASSLGTGAISPLHF
size: .; V: TRBV6-2/TRBV6-3; D: TRBD1; J: TRBJ1-1; DNA: TGTGCCAGCAGTGATGCGGACAGGTCGTTGAACACTGAAGCTTTCTTT; CDR3: CASSDADRSLNTEAFF
size: .; V: TRBV24-1; D: .; J: TRBJ2-2; DNA: TGTGCCACCAGTGATTACCGGTTCACCGGGGAGCTGTTTTTT; CDR3: CATSDYRFTGELFF
size: .; V: TRBV5-5; D: TRBD1; J: TRBJ2-3; DNA: TGTGCCAGCAGCTTTTTGGGGGACAGGGGGTACACAGATACGCAGTATTTT; CDR3: CASSFLGDRGYTDTQYF
size: .; V: TRBV5-1; D: .; J: TRBJ1-2; DNA: TGCGCCAGCAGCTCCTCCGCGGGAACACGAACTGGTGGCTACACCTTC; CDR3: CASSSSAGTRTGGYTF
size: few; V: TRBV5-1; D: TRBD1; J: TRBJ1-1; DNA: TGCGCCAGCAGCGTAGGACAGGGAAGCTTAAACACTGAAGCTTTCTTT; CDR3: CASSVGQGSLNTEAFF
size: .; V: TRBV19; D: TRBD1; J: TRBJ1-5; DNA: TGTGCCAGTAGCCCGACAGGGGGGGATCAGCCCCAGCATTTT; CDR3: CASSPTGGDQPQHF
size: .; V: TRBV13; D: .; J: TRBJ1-4; DNA: TGTGCCAGCAGCTCCCTGGAAAGGCGGGAAAAACTGTTTTTT; CDR3: CASSSLERREKLFF
size: .; V: TRBV6-1; D: TRBD1; J: TRBJ1-4; DNA: TGTGCCAGCAGTGACCCCCGGACAGGAGCTCTCGGTGAAAAACTGTTTTTT; CDR3: CASSDPRTGALGEKLFF
size: .; V: TRBV9; D: .; J: TRBJ1-6; DNA: TGTGCCAGCAGCCCCCAAAGGGGAACATCACCCCTCCACTTT; CDR3: CASSPQRGTSPLHF
size: .; V: TRBV28; D: TRBD2; J: TRBJ2-5; DNA: TGTGCCAGCAGTTCGGGACTAGCGGCCTTCCAAGAGACCCAGTACTTC; CDR3: CASSSGLAAFQETQYF
size: .; V: TRBV18; D: .; J: TRBJ1-1; DNA: TGTGCCAGCTCACCAGGAGCGACCAACACTGAAGCTTTCTTT; CDR3: CASSPGATNTEAFF
size: .; V: TRBV7-6; D: TRBD1; J: TRBJ1-1; DNA: TGTGCCAGCAGCTTAGTTGTAGGACAGGGCTCTGAAGCTTTCTTT; CDR3: CASSLVVGQGSEAFF
size: .; V: TRBV4-2; D: .; J: TRBJ2-5; DNA: TGTGCCAGCAGCCAAGACCTCCAAGAGACCCAGTACTTC; CDR3: CASSQDLQETQYF
size: .; V: TRBV18; D: .; J: TRBJ1-4; DNA: TGTGCCAGCTCACCACCCACCCACGGAACAGGGCCTAATGAAAAACTGTTTTTT; CDR3: CASSPPTHGTGPNEKLFF
size: .; V: TRBV6-1; D: .; J: TRBJ1-5; DNA: TGTGCCAGCAGTGACATACAGGGTGTTGGCAATCAGCCCCAGCATTTT; CDR3: CASSDIQGVGNQPQHF
size: .; V: TRBV3-1/TRBV3-2; D: .; J: TRBJ2-2; DNA: TGTGCCAGCAGCCAAGTACTGTTCGGACACCTAAACACCGGGGAGCTGTTTTTT; CDR3: CASSQVLFGHLNTGELFF
size: .; V: TRBV6-5; D: TRBD1; J: TRBJ1-5; DNA: TGTGCCAGCACCCACGGACAGGGGGACAATCAGCCCCAGCATTTT; CDR3: CASTHGQGDNQPQHF
size: .; V: TRBV28; D: TRBD1; J: TRBJ1-5; DNA: TGTGCCAGCAATGACAGGGTGGATCAGCCCCAGCATTTT; CDR3: CASNDRVDQPQHF
size: .; V: TRBV28; D: .; J: TRBJ2-2; DNA: TGTGCCAGCAGTTTGGGGGCCTGGGGTGGGTCGAACACCGGGGAGCTGTTTTTT; CDR3: CASSLGAWGGSNTGELFF
size: .; V: TRBV10-2; D: .; J: TRBJ1-6; DNA: TGCGCCAGCAGGATAAGGGAGGGGTCAAATTCACCCCTCCACTTT; CDR3: CASRIREGSNSPLHF
size: .; V: TRBV5-4; D: TRBD1; J: TRBJ2-2; DNA: TGTGCCAGCAAGGGGGGAAGGGACAGGGCGACCGGGGAGCTGTTTTTT; CDR3: CASKGGRDRATGELFF
size: few; V: TRBV3-1/TRBV3-2; D: .; J: TRBJ1-2; DNA: TGTGCCAGCAGCCAAGACCAGTTTTATCGCTACACCTTC; CDR3: CASSQDQFYRYTF
size: .; V: TRBV15; D: .; J: TRBJ1-1; DNA: TGTGCCACCAGCATTGGACAGTCGGGCACTGAAGCTTTCTTT; CDR3: CATSIGQSGTEAFF
size: .; V: TRBV5-6; D: TRBD2; J: TRBJ2-7; DNA: TGTGCCAGCAGCTTACTAGCGGGGGCCCAGGGATCCTACGAGCAGTACTTC; CDR3: CASSLLAGAQGSYEQYF
size: once; V: TRBV11-2; D: .; J: TRBJ1-2; DNA: TGTGCCAGCAGCCCATCCGGTGCAGGCTATGGCTACACCTTC; CDR3: CASSPSGAGYGYTF
size: .; V: TRBV4-3; D: .; J: TRBJ2-7; DNA: TGCGCCAGCAGCACCGGACAGTCCAGCTCCTACGAGCAGTACTTC; CDR3: CASSTGQSSSYEQYF
size: .; V: TRBV7-2; D: TRBD1; J: TRBJ2-7; DNA: TGTGCCAGCAGCTCTCAGGGGGCGATCTCCTACGAGCAGTACTTC; CDR3: CASSSQGAISYEQYF
size: .; V: TRBV5-4; D: TRBD1; J: TRBJ1-2; DNA: TGTGCCAGCAGTCGGGACAGTTCTAACTATGGCTACACCTTC; CDR3: CASSRDSSNYGYTF
size: .; V: TRBV9; D: TRBD1; J: TRBJ1-4; DNA: TGTGCCAGCAGCGTAGCGCCGGGACAGTTGTTTTTT; CDR3: CASSVAPGQLFF
size: .; V: TRBV6-6; D: .; J: TRBJ2-1; DNA: TGTGCCAGCAGGGCAGGGCGCTCCTACAATGAGCAGTTCTTC; CDR3: CASRAGRSYNEQFF